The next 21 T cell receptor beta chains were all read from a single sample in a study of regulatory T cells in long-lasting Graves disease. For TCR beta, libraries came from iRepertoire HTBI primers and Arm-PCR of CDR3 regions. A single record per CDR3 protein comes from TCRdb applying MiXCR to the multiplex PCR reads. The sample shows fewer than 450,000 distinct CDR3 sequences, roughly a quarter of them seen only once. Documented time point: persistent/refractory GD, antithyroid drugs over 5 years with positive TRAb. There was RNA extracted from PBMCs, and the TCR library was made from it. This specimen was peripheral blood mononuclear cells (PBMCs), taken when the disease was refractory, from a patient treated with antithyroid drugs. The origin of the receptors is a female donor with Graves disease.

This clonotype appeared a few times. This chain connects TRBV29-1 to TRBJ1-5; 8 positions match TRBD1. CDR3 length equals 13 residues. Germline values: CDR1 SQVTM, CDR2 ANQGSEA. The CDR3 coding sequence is TGCAGTCACAGGGGGAATAGCAATCAGCCCCAGCATTTT. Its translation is CSHRGNSNQPQHF.

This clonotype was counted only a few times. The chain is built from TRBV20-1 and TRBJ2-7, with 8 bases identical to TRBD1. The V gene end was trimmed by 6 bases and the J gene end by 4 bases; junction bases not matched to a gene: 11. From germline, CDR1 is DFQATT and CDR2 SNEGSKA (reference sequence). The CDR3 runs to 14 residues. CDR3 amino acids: CSATTGTGFYEQYF. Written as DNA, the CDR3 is TGCAGTGCGACCACCGGGACAGGATTTTACGAGCAGTACTTC.

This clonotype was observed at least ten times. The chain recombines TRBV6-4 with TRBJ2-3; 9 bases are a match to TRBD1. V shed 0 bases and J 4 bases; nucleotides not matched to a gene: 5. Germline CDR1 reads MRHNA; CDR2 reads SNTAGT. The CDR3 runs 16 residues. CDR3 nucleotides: TGTGCCAGCAGTGACTCTTCGGGACAGGGTTCAGATACGCAGTATTTT. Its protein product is CASSDSSGQGSDTQYF.

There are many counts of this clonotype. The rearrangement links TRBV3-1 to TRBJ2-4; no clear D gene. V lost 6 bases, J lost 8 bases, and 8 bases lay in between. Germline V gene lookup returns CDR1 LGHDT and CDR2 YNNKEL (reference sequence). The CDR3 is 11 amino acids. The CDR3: CASRGPDIQYF. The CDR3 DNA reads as TGTGCCAGCAGGGGTCCGGACATTCAGTACTTC.

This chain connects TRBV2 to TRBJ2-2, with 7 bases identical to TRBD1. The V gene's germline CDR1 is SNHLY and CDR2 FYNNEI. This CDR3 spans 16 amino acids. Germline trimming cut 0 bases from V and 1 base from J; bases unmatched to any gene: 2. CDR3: CASSEAGTVNTGELFF. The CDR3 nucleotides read TGTGCCAGCAGTGAAGCCGGGACAGTGAACACCGGGGAGCTGTTTTTT.

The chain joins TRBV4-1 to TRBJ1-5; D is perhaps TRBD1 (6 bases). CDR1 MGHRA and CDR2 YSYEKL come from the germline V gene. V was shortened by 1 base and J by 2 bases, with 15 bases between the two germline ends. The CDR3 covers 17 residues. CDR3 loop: CASSQGVRGLRNQPQHF. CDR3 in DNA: TGCGCCAGCAGCCAAGGGGTGCGGGGGCTGCGCAATCAGCCCCAGCATTTT.

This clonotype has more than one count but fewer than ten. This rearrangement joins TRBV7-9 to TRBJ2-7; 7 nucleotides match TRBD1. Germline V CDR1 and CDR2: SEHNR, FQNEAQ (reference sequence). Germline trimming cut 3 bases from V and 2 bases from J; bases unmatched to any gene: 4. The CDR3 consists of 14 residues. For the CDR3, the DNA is TGTGCCAGCAGCTTCAGGGGGACGGCCTACGAGCAGTACTTC. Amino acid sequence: CASSFRGTAYEQYF.

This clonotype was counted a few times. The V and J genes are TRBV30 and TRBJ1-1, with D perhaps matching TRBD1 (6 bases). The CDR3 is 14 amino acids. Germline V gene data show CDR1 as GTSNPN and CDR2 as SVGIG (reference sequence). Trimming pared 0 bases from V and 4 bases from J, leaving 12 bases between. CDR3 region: CAWSVLNRVTEAFF. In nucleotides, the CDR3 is TGTGCCTGGAGTGTACTAAACAGGGTCACTGAAGCTTTCTTT.

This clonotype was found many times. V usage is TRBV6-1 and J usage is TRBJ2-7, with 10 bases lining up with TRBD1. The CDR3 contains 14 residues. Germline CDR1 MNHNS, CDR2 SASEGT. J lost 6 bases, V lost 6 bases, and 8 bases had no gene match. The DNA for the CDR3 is TGTGCCAGCAGCCCCAAGACAGGGGGCGTCGAGCAGTACTTC. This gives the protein CASSPKTGGVEQYF.

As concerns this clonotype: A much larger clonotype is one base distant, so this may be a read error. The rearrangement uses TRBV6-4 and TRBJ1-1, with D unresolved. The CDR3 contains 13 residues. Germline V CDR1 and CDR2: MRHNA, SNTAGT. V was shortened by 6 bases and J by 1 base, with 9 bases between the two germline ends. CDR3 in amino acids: CASRMDGNTEAFF. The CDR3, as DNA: TGTGCCAGCAGGATGGACGGGAACACTGAAGCTTTCTTT.

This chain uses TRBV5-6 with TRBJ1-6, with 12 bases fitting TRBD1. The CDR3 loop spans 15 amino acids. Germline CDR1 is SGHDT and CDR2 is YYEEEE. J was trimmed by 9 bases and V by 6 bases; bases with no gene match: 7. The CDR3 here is CASTGQGALSSPLHF. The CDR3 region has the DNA TGTGCCAGCACGGGACAGGGGGCGCTTAGTTCACCCCTCCACTTT.

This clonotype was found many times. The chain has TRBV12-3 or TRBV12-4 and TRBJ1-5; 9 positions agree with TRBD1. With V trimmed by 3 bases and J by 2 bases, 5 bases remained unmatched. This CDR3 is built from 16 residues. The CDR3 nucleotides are TGTGCCAGCAGTTTCGGGACAGGGAGGCGCAATCAGCCCCAGCATTTT. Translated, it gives CASSFGTGRRNQPQHF.

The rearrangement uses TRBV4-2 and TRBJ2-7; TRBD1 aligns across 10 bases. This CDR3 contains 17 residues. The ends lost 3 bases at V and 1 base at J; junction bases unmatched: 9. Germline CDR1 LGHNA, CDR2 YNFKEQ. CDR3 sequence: CASSQDGQGVKSYEQYF. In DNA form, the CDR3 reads TGTGCCAGCAGCCAGGACGGACAGGGGGTAAAATCCTACGAGCAGTACTTC.

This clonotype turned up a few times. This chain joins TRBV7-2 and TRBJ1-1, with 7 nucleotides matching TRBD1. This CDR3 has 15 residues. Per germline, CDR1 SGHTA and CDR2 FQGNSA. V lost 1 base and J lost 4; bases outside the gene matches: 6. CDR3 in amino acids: CASSLDNRGTTEAFF. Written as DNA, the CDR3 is TGTGCCAGCAGCTTAGATAACAGGGGAACCACTGAAGCTTTCTTT.

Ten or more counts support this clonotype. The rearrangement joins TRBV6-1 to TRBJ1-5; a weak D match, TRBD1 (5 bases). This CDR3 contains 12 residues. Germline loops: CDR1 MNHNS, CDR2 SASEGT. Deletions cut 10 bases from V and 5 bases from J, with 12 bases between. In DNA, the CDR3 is TGTGCCATCCGGACATTAGATCAGCCCCAGCATTTT. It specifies CAIRTLDQPQHF.

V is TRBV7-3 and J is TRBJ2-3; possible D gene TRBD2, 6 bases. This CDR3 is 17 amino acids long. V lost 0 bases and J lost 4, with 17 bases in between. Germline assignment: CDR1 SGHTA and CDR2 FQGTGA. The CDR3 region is CASSLTLRGTRPDTQYF. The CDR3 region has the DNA TGTGCCAGCAGCTTAACGCTGCGCGGGACTCGGCCAGATACGCAGTATTTT.

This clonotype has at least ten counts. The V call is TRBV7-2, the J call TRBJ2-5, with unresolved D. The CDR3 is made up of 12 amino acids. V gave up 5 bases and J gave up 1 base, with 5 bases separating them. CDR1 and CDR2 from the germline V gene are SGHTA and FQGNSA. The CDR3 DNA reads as TGTGCCAGCAGCCAAATCCAAGAGACCCAGTACTTC. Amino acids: CASSQIQETQYF.

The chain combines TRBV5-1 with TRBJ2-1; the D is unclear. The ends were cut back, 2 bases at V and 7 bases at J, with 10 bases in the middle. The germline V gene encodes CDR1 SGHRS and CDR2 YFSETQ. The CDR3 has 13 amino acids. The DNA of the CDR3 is TGCGCCAGCAGCTTTTTCGAATTGAATGAGCAGTTCTTC. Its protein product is CASSFFELNEQFF.

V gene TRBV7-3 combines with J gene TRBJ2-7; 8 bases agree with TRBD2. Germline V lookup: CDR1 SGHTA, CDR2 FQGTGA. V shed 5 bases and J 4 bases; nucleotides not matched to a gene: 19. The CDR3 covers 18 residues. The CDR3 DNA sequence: TGTGCCAGCAGCCCCTCCCGAGAACTAGCGGTCCGGGGTTACGAGCAGTACTTC. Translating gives CASSPSRELAVRGYEQYF. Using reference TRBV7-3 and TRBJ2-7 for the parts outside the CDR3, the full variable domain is GAGVSQTPSNKVTEKGKYVELRCDPISGHTALYWYRQSLGQGPEFLIYFQGTGAADDSGLPNDRFFAVRPEGSVSTLKIQRTERGDSAVYLCASSPSRELAVRGYEQYFGPGTRLTVT.

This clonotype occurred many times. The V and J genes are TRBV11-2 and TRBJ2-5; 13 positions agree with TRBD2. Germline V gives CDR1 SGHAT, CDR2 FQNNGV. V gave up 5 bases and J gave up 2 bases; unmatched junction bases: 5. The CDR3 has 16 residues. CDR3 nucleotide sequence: TGTGCCAGCAGCCTACGGACTAGCGGGAGACAAGAGACCCAGTACTTC. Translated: CASSLRTSGRQETQYF.

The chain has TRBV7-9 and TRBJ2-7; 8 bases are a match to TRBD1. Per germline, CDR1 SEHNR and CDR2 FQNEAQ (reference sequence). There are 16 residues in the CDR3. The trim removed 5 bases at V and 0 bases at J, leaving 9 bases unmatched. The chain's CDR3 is CASSPPTGDSSYEQYF. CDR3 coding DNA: TGTGCCAGCAGCCCACCGACAGGGGACAGCTCCTACGAGCAGTACTTC.